This TCR beta chain appears in the sequencing data of a study of response to subunit inactivated influenza vaccine. Whole-study findings and limits: It was the authors' suggestion that each seasonal influenza vaccination recruits few new T cells.

With respect to this clonotype: The antigen is unknown.

TCRdb ran MiXCR on the RT-PCR reads and lists one entry per CDR3 protein. The sample consists of 400,000 to 650,000 distinct CDR3 sequences, roughly 7.9% of them appearing once. This specimen consisted of PBMCs from blood, obtained around 2 years after vaccination. The clonotype comes from a man between 50 and 69 years old who received an inactivated influenza vaccine.

CDR3 loop: CASSSGVVAFF. The CDR3 nucleotides are TGTGCCAGCAGTTCGGGGGTCGTAGCTTTCTTT. V is TRBV12-3 or TRBV12-4 and J is TRBJ1-1, with D possibly TRBD1 on 5 matching bases. The CDR3 spans 11 residues. The germline V and J ends were trimmed by 4 bases and 10 bases, with 10 bases remaining between them.